The 7 T cell receptor beta chains reported below all come from one sample, sequenced in a study of sequential checkpoint blockade in melanoma. Treatment defined: randomized to nivolumab then ipilimumab (arm A) or the reverse (arm B). Produced via immunoSEQ multiplex PCR; TCRdb's table is partial and in-frame only. The sample includes about 20,000 clones, roughly 80% of them seen just once. The specimen comprised CD8+ T cells sorted from blood (inferred from file names), sampled from a patient given nivolumab and ipilimumab in sequence. These receptors originate from a human donor with melanoma.

This chain joins TRBV27 and TRBJ2-1, with TRBD1 matching 9 bases. The germline CDR1 and CDR2 sequences are MNHEY and SMNVEV (reference sequence). The V and J ends lost 4 bases and 9 bases, in that order; junction bases with no gene match: 16. The length of the CDR3 is 17 residues. This CDR3 is CASSSRPRTGEWGEQFF. The CDR3 bases are TGTGCCAGCAGTTCGCGACCAAGGACAGGGGAGTGGGGTGAGCAGTTCTTC.

The chain carries TRBV2 and TRBJ1-5, with D possibly TRBD1 on 6 matching bases. The length of the CDR3 is 17 residues. Germline V CDR1 and CDR2: SNHLY, FYNNEI. Trimming stripped 2 bases from V and 4 bases from J, with 18 bases between. The CDR3 here is CASSELWGPGKNQPQHF. For the CDR3, the DNA is TGTGCCAGCAGTGAACTCTGGGGGCCAGGGAAAAATCAGCCCCAGCATTTT.

The rearrangement uses TRBV10-2 and TRBJ2-1; 12 nucleotides align to TRBD1. Germline CDR1 WSHSY, CDR2 SAAADI. This CDR3 is built from 18 residues. V dropped 6 bases and J dropped 4; count of bases not matched to a gene: 13. CDR3 coding DNA: TGCGCCAGCAGGGACGCCAGTCGGGACAGGGGGCGGTACAATGAGCAGTTCTTC. This codes for CASRDASRDRGRYNEQFF.

V and J are TRBV4-3 and TRBJ2-7, with a possible D match to TRBD2 (5 bases). This CDR3 spans 14 amino acids. The germline CDR1 and CDR2 sequences are LGHNA and YSLEER. V dropped 0 bases and J dropped 3 bases, with 9 bases sitting between them. The CDR3 loop is CASSQDLGDYEQYF. CDR3 nucleotide sequence: TGCGCCAGCAGCCAAGATTTGGGAGACTACGAGCAGTACTTC.

V and J are TRBV27 and TRBJ1-5, with 8 bases that match TRBD1. The germline V gene has CDR1 MNHEY and CDR2 SMNVEV (reference sequence). Trimming removed 5 bases from V and 1 base from J; junction bases left unmatched: 4. There are 15 residues in the CDR3. The CDR3 spells CASSRNRGSNQPQHF. Here the CDR3 DNA reads TGTGCCAGCAGTAGAAACAGGGGGAGCAATCAGCCCCAGCATTTT.

This sequence joins TRBV5-1 and TRBJ2-2; D not resolved. V lost 1 base and J 0 bases, leaving 10 bases between the germline ends. CDR3 size: 16 residues. The germline V gene has CDR1 SGHRS and CDR2 YFSETQ. CDR3 DNA sequence: TGCGCCAGCAGCTTGTATCCAGGCGCGAACACCGGGGAGCTGTTTTTT. Translated: CASSLYPGANTGELFF. Looking up the rest from reference TRBV5-1 and TRBJ2-2 gives the full variable domain: KAGVTQTPRYLIKTRGQQVTLSCSPISGHRSVSWYQQTPGQGLQFLFEYFSETQRNKGNFPGRFSGRQFSNSRSEMNVSTLELGDSALYLCASSLYPGANTGELFFGEGSRLTVL.

A remark on this clone: One end of the junction does not line up with germline, which may come from a read error. The chain is built from TRBV19 and TRBJ1-1, with D maybe TRBD1 (5 bases). CDR1 is LNHDA and CDR2 is SQIVND in the germline V gene (reference sequence). The CDR3 is 15 residues long. Here the CDR3 DNA reads TGTGCCAGTGCGCCGTCGACGGACACGAACTCTGAAGCTTTCTTT. Residues: CASAPSTDTNSEAFF.